This entry describes one T cell receptor beta chain. Its target is unknown. The data are from a study of T cells in Graves' hyperthyroidism and ophthalmopathy. Background on the study: Specimen type is peripheral blood, collected at initial diagnosis prior to any treatment. Study-level findings and limits: Blood also held most thyroid clonotypes expanded beyond 0.001.

Using RNA transcripts as the source, TCR beta CDR3 regions were amplified. The HTBI primer set served for first-round RT-PCR of the TCR CDR3. TCRdb analysed the multiplex PCR reads with MiXCR anew, one entry per CDR3 protein. The data contain 250,000 to 300,000 distinct CDR3 sequences, 13% to 15% of them seen just once; the ten biggest clones take up 13%. The diagnostic basis comprised clinical symptoms, serum thyroxine and TRAb, thyroid ultrasound and orbital computed tomography. Trimming removed 4 bases at V and 5 bases at J, with 8 bases between. There are 12 residues in the CDR3. Looked up from germline, CDR1 is SQVTM and CDR2 is ANQGSEA.

The receptor was derived from a woman aged 35 to 49 with Graves' hyperthyroidism that later progressed to Graves' ophthalmopathy. V and J are TRBV29-1 and TRBJ2-2; no reliable D call. Material for sequencing was blood. The CDR3 region has the DNA TGCAGCGTTGTCGGTGCAACCGGGGAGCTGTTTTTT. Its translation is CSVVGATGELFF.